The present T cell receptor beta chain was sequenced within a study of OX40 agonist ivuxolimab in advanced cancers. The wider study: Dose-escalation patients had hepatocellular carcinoma, melanoma, renal cell or head and neck cancer.

The CDR3 contains 15 residues. V dropped 4 bases and J dropped 2; count of bases not matched to a gene: 8. The germline V gene has CDR1 SGHRS and CDR2 YFSETQ. Repertoires were generated with immunoSEQ multiplex PCR, while TCRdb's copy carries only in-frame clones and drops some. The repertoire consists of some 130,000 clones, with 90% occurring once and the leading ten covering 1.1%. Study-wide results and limits: There was clonal expansion of CD4+ and CD8+ blood T cells by week 6 at 0.1 to 3.0 mg/kg.

Worth noting for this clone: Its antigen is not known.

Sequencing was performed on CD4+ or CD8+ T cells sorted from blood, taken in a trial of the OX40 agonist ivuxolimab. V gene TRBV5-1 combines with J gene TRBJ2-5; 7 positions match TRBD1. This TCR was recovered from an adult with an advanced solid tumor such as melanoma, head and neck, liver or kidney cancer. The CDR3 DNA sequence: TGCGCCAGCAGCGGAAAAAGGACAGGACAAGAGACCCAGTACTTC. Translated, it gives CASSGKRTGQETQYF.